The clone carrying this T cell receptor (beta chain) was seen once. This sample was included in a study of blood T cell repertoires in COVID-19. Study summary: Samples taken during acute and convalescent COVID-19 were collected in the United States, Italy and Spain. Sample material is recorded as cDNA or gDNA derived from T cells, B-cell-depleted T cells, or PBMCs.

CDR3 length: 12 amino acids. Trimming removed 6 bases at V and 7 bases at J, with 10 bases between. The repertoire was sequenced with immunoSEQ multiplex PCR; TCRdb's copy has only in-frame clones and lacks some. In the table there are under 130,000 clones, around nine tenths of which are singletons. The sample comprised peripheral blood. The chain carries TRBV12-3 or TRBV12-4 and TRBJ2-1; D might be TRBD1 (5 bases). This TCR was recovered from an elderly woman in a cohort sampled during active COVID-19. CDR3: CASSSRVNEQFF. The CDR3 DNA reads TGTGCCAGCAGCTCCAGGGTAAATGAGCAGTTCTTC.